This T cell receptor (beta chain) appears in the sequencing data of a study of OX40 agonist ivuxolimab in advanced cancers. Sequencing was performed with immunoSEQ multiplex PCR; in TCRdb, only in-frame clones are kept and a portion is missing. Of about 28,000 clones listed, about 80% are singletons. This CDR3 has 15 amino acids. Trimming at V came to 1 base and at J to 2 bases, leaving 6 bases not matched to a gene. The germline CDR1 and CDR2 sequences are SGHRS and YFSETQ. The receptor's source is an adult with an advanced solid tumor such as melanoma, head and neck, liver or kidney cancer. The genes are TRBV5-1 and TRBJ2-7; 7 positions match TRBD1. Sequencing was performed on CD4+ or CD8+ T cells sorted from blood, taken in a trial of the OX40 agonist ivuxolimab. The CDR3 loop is CASSLYGTVAYEQYF. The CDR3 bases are TGCGCCAGCAGCTTGTACGGGACAGTAGCCTACGAGCAGTACTTC.